This TCR beta chain was captured by sequencing in a study of T cells after yellow fever vaccination. The CDR3 is made up of 14 amino acids. V dropped 4 bases and J dropped 4; count of bases not matched to a gene: 3. Germline CDR1 is MDHEN and CDR2 is SYDVKM. One entry per CDR3 protein, called by TCRdb with MiXCR from the 5' RACE reads. The data contain 42,000 or so distinct CDR3 sequences, roughly 7% of them seen just once; the ten biggest clones take up over 14%. The study's findings and limits: Across the CD4 and CD8 compartments, a small share of clonotypes was present in both.

In this sample, this clonotype turned up many times. The sequencing used CD8+ T cells not binding an NS4B(214-222) dextramer, sorted from PBMCs, collected 45 days after the yellow fever booster vaccination. The TCR comes from a man younger than 45 who received the YFV17D yellow fever vaccine. The chain employs TRBV28 and TRBJ2-7, with 11 bases identical to TRBD2. The CDR3 nucleotides are TGTGCCAGCAGTTCCGGGACTAGCGGTTACGAGCAGTACTTC. It translates to CASSSGTSGYEQYF.